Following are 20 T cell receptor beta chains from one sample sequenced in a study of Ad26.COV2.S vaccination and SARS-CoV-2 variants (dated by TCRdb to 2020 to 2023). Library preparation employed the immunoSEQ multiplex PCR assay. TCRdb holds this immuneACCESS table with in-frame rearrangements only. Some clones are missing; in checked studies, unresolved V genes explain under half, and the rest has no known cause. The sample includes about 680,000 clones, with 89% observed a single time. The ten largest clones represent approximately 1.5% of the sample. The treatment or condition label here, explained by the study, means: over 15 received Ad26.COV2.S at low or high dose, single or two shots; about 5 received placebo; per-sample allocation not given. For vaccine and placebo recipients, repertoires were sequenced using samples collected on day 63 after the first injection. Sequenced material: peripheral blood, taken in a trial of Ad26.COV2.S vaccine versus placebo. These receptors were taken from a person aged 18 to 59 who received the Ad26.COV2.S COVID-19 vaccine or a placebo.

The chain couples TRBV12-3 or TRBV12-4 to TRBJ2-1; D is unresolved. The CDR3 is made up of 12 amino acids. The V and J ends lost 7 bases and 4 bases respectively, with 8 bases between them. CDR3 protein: CASTGQYNEQFF. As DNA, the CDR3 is TGTGCCAGCACCGGGCAGTACAATGAGCAGTTCTTC.

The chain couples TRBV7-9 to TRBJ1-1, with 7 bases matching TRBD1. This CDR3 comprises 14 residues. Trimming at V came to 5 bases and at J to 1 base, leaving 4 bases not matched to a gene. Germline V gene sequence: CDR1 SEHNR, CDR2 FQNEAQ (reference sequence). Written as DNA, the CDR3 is TGTGCCAGCAGCACCGGGACAGAGAACACTGAAGCTTTCTTT. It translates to CASSTGTENTEAFF.

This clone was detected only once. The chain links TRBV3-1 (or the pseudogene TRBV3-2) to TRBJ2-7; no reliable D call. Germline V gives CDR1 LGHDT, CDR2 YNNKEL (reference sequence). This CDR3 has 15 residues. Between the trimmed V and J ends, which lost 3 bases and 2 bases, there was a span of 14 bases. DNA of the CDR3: TGTGCCAGCAGCCATATAGCAGGAACGGCCTACGAGCAGTACTTC. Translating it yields CASSHIAGTAYEQYF.

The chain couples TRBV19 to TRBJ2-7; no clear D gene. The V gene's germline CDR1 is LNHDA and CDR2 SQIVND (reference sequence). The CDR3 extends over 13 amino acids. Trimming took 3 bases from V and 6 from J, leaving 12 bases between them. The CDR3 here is CASSMWGTGEQYF. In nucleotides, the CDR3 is TGTGCCAGTAGTATGTGGGGTACCGGCGAGCAGTACTTC.

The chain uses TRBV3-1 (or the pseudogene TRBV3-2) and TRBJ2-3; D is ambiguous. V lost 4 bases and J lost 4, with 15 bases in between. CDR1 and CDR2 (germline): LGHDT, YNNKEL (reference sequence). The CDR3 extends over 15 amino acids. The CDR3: CASSPRTVLSDTQYF. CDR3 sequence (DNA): TGTGCCAGCAGCCCCCGGACGGTACTTTCAGATACGCAGTATTTT.

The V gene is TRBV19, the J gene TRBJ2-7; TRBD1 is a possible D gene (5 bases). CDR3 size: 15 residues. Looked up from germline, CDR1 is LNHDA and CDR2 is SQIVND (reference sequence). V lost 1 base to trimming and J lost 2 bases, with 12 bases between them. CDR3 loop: CASSIVGAGTYEQYF. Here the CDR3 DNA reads TGTGCCAGTAGTATAGTGGGTGCAGGGACCTACGAGCAGTACTTC.

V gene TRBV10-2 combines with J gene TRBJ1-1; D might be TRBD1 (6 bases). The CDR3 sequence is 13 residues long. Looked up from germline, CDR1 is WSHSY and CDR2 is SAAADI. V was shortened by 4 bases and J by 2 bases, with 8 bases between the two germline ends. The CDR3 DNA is TGCGCCAGCAGTGGACAGGACAACACTGAAGCTTTCTTT. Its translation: CASSGQDNTEAFF.

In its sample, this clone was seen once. The CDR3 DNA reads TGTGCCAGCAGTGACGTCTATCCTATGAACACTGAAGCTTTCTTT. Its translation is CASSDVYPMNTEAFF. The chain joins TRBV25-1 to TRBJ1-1; unclear D gene. Trimming took off 3 bases at V and 0 bases at J, with 11 bases between the two ends. This CDR3 is 15 amino acids long. The V gene's germline CDR1 is MGHDK and CDR2 SYGVNS.

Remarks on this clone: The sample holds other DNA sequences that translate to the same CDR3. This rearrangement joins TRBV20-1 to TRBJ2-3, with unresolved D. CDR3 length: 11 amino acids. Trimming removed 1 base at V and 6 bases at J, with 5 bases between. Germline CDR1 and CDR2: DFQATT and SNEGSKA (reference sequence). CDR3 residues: CSARVGDTQYF. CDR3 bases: TGCAGTGCTAGAGTGGGGGATACGCAGTATTTT.

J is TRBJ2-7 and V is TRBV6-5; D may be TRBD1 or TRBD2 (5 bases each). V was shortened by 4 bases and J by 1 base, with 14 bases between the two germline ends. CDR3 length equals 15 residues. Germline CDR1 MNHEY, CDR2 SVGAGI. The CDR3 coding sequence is TGTGCCAGCAGTTCCCGGGACGCGGCGTCCTACGAGCAGTACTTC. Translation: CASSSRDAASYEQYF.

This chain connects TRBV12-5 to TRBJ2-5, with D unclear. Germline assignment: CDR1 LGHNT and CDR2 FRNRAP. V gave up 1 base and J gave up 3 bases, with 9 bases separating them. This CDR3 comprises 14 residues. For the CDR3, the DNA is TGTGCTAGTGGTTTGGGCGGATTAGAAGAGACCCAGTACTTC. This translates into CASGLGGLEETQYF. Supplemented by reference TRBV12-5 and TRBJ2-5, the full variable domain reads DARVTQTPRHKVTEMGQEVTMRCQPILGHNTVFWYRQTMMQGLELLAYFRNRAPLDDSGMPKDRFSAEMPDATLATLKIQPSEPRDSAVYFCASGLGGLEETQYFGPGTRLLVL.

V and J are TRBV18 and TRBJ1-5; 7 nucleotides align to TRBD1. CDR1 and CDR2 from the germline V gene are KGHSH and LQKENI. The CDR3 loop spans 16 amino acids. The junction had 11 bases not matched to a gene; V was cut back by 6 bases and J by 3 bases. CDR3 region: CASSRQGTMTNQPQHF. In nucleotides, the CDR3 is TGTGCCAGCTCCCGACAGGGAACGATGACCAATCAGCCCCAGCATTTT.

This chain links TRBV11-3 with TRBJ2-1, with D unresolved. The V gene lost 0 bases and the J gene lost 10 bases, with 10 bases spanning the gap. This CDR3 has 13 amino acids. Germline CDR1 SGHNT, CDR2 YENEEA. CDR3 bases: TGTGCCAGCAGCTTAGATCTAAAAGCGGAGCAGTTCTTC. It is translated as CASSLDLKAEQFF.

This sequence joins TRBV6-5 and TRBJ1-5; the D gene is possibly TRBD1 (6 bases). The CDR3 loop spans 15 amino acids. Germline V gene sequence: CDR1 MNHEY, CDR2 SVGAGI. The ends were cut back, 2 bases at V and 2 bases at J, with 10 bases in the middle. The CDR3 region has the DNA TGTGCCAGCAGTTACGGGGGCGCTGGCAATCAGCCCCAGCATTTT. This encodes CASSYGGAGNQPQHF.

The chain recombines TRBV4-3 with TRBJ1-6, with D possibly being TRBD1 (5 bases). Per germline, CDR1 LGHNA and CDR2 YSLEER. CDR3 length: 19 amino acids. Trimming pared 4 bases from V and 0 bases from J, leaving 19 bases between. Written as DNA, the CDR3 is TGCGCCAGCAGCCGCTATTCGGGGGACCCCGGCTCCTATAATTCACCCCTCCACTTT. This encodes CASSRYSGDPGSYNSPLHF.

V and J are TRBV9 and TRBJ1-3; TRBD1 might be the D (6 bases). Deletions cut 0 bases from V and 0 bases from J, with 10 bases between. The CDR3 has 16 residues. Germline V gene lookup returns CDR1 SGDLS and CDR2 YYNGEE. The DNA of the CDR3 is TGTGCCAGCAGCGTAGATTGGGGGCGCTCTGGAAACACCATATATTTT. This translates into CASSVDWGRSGNTIYF. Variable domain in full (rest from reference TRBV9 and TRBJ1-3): DSGVTQTPKHLITATGQRVTLRCSPRSGDLSVYWYQQSLDQGLQFLIQYYNGEERAKGNILERFSAQQFPDLHSELNLSSLELGDSALYFCASSVDWGRSGNTIYFGEGSWLTVV.

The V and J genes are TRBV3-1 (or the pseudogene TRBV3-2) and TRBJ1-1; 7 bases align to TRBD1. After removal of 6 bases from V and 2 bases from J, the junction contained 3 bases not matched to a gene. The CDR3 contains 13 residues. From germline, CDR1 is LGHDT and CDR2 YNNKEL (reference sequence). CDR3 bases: TGTGCCAGCAGTAGAGGGGGCAACACTGAAGCTTTCTTT. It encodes CASSRGGNTEAFF.

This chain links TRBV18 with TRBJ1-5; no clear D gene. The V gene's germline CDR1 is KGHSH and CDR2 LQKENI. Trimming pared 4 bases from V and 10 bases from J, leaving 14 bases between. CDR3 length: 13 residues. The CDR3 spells CASSQGQERPQHF. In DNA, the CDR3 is TGTGCCAGCTCACAGGGTCAGGAAAGACCCCAGCATTTT. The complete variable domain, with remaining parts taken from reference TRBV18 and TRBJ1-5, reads NAGVMQNPRHLVRRRGQEARLRCSPMKGHSHVYWYRQLPEEGLKFMVYLQKENIIDESGMPKERFSAEFPKEGPSILRIQQVVRGDSAAYFCASSQGQERPQHFGDGTRLSIL.

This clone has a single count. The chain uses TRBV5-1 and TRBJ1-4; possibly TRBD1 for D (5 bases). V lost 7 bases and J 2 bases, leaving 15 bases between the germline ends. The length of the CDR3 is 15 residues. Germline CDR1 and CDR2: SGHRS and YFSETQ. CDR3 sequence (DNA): TGCGCCAGCCGGGCGGGGACGGTGACTAATGAAAAACTGTTTTTT. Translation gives CASRAGTVTNEKLFF. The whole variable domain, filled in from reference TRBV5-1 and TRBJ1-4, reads KAGVTQTPRYLIKTRGQQVTLSCSPISGHRSVSWYQQTPGQGLQFLFEYFSETQRNKGNFPGRFSGRQFSNSRSEMNVSTLELGDSALYLCASRAGTVTNEKLFFGSGTQLSVL.

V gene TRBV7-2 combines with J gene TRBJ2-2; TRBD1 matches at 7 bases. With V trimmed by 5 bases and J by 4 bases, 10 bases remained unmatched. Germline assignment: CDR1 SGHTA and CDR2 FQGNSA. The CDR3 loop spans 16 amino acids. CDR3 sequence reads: CASSSRDSRRTGELFF. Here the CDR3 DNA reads TGTGCCAGCAGCAGCCGGGACAGCAGACGCACCGGGGAGCTGTTTTTT.